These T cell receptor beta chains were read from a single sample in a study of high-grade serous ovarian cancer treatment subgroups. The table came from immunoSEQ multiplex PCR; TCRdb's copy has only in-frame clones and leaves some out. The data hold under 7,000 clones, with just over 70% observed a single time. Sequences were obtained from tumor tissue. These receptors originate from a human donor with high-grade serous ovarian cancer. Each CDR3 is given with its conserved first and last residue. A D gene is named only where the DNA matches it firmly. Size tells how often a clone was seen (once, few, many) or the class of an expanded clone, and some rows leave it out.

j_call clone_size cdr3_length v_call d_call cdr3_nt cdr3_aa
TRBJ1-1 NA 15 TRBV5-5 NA TGTGCCAGCAGCTCTATGGGGGGTGAGAACACTGAAGCTTTCTTT CASSSMGGENTEAFF
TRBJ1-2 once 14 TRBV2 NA TGTGCCAGCAGTGGGACGGACAGAGGCTATGGCTACACCTTC CASSGTDRGYGYTF
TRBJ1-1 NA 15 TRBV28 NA TGTGCCAGCAGTGTGCCGGGACACATGAACACTGAAGCTTTCTTT CASSVPGHMNTEAFF
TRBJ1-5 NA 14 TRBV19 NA TGTGCCAGTAACCGACGGGCCGGGGATCAGCCCCAGCATTTT CASNRRAGDQPQHF
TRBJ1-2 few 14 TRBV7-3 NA TGTGCCAGCAGCTTAGGGACGGGGACTTATGGCTACACCTTC CASSLGTGTYGYTF
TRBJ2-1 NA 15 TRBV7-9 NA TGTGCCAGCAGCCCGAGCGGAAGCTCCTACAATGAGCAGTTCTTC CASSPSGSSYNEQFF
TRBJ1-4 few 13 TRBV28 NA TGTGCCAGCCGACCGGGACGTGTGGAAAAACTGTTTTTT CASRPGRVEKLFF
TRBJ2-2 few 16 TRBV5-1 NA TGCGCCAGCAGCTTGGTGCAGGGGACGTCTGCCGGGGAGCTGTTTTTT CASSLVQGTSAGELFF
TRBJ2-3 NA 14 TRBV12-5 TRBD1 TGTGCTAGTGGCACAGGGACAGCCGCAGATACGCAGTATTTT CASGTGTAADTQYF
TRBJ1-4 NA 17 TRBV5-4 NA TGTGCCAGCAGCTCCGGCGGATTTGCTCCAACTAATGAAAAACTGTTTTTT CASSSGGFAPTNEKLFF